Below, 14 T cell receptor beta chains from the same sample are listed, as sequenced in a study of identifying expanded T cells in peripheral blood. The method was immunoSEQ multiplex PCR; TCRdb's version includes in-frame clones alone and lacks a portion of them. The profile shows about 82,000 clones, approximately 90% of them singletons. Sequences were obtained from blood. Every receptor here comes from a person aged 18-70 years in good health.

The rearrangement links TRBV18 to TRBJ2-7, with D tentatively TRBD1 or TRBD2 (6 bases each). Germline values: CDR1 KGHSH, CDR2 LQKENI. CDR3 length equals 15 residues. The germline V and J ends were trimmed by 3 bases and 3 bases, with 15 bases remaining between them. The CDR3 DNA sequence: TGTGCCAGCTCACCGAGAGAGGGGGGACTCTACGAGCAGTACTTC. This codes for CASSPREGGLYEQYF.

This chain links TRBV6-1 with TRBJ1-5; D is uncertain. Germline V lookup: CDR1 MNHNS, CDR2 SASEGT. The CDR3 is 15 residues long. Trimming took off 3 bases at V and 4 bases at J, with 13 bases between the two ends. Here the CDR3 reads CASSEPGGGNQPQHF. CDR3 nucleotide sequence: TGTGCCAGCAGTGAGCCGGGAGGTGGGAATCAGCCCCAGCATTTT.

The V call is TRBV2, the J call TRBJ1-2; weak D call: TRBD1 (5 bases). The CDR3 runs 10 residues. V dropped 11 bases and J dropped 8 bases, with 12 bases sitting between them. Germline V lookup: CDR1 SNHLY, CDR2 FYNNEI. The CDR3 DNA reads as TGTGCCGGAGACAGCGGAGGCTACACCTTC. It specifies CAGDSGGYTF.

The genes are TRBV18 and TRBJ1-1; D gene unclear. The germline V gene encodes CDR1 KGHSH and CDR2 LQKENI. Trimming cost V 6 bases and J 5 bases, with 16 bases left between them. The CDR3 loop spans 14 amino acids. The CDR3 is CASSERRVGTEAFF. The CDR3 DNA reads TGTGCCAGCTCCGAGAGGAGGGTGGGGACTGAAGCTTTCTTT.

This sequence joins TRBV5-5 and TRBJ1-5; 7 bases match TRBD1. Germline V gene data show CDR1 as SGHKS and CDR2 as YYEKEE (reference sequence). The CDR3 is 13 amino acids. The ends lost 2 bases at V and 5 bases at J; junction bases unmatched: 1. The CDR3 sequence: CASSFDRDQPQHF. As DNA, the CDR3 is TGTGCCAGCAGCTTCGACAGGGATCAGCCCCAGCATTTT.

This chain links TRBV4-2 with TRBJ2-7; 8 nucleotides agree with TRBD1. The germline CDR1 and CDR2 sequences are LGHNA and YNFKEQ. The CDR3 is made up of 16 amino acids. V gave up 0 bases and J gave up 5 bases; unmatched junction bases: 9. The CDR3 region is CASSQDPPGGFNEQYF. In DNA form, the CDR3 reads TGTGCCAGCAGCCAAGATCCCCCAGGGGGCTTCAACGAGCAGTACTTC.

V is TRBV19 and J is TRBJ1-2, with D perhaps TRBD1 (5 bases). CDR1 and CDR2 (germline): LNHDA, SQIVND (reference sequence). V gave up 7 bases and J gave up 7 bases, with 22 bases separating them. The CDR3 contains 15 residues. CDR3 bases: TGTGCCAGTACCCTATGGAGCAGGGAGGGATTTGGCTACACCTTC. As protein: CASTLWSREGFGYTF.

The chain recombines TRBV6-4 with TRBJ2-1; TRBD2 matches 8 bases. The V gene end was trimmed by 5 bases and the J gene end by 0 bases; junction bases not matched to a gene: 9. Germline V lookup: CDR1 MRHNA, CDR2 SNTAGT. The length of the CDR3 is 17 residues. CDR3 region: CASSSLAGSSSYNEQFF. The CDR3 DNA sequence: TGTGCCAGCAGTTCCCTAGCGGGTTCCAGCTCCTACAATGAGCAGTTCTTC.

In its sample, this clone was seen once. The CDR3 coding sequence is TGTGCCTGGACCATGACAGGTGGAAACACCATATATTTT. This codes for CAWTMTGGNTIYF. This chain uses TRBV30 with TRBJ1-3; D might be TRBD1 (6 bases). V was trimmed by 4 bases and J by 3 bases, leaving 10 bases between them. The CDR3 has 13 residues. Germline loops: CDR1 GTSNPN, CDR2 SVGIG (reference sequence).

V is TRBV19 and J is TRBJ2-1; TRBD2 aligns across 10 bases. There are 13 residues in the CDR3. Trimming cost V 6 bases and J 12 bases; bases outside gene matches: 8. Per the germline V gene, CDR1 is LNHDA and CDR2 is SQIVND (reference sequence). The CDR3 loop reads CASRGLAGDRQFF. Here the CDR3 DNA reads TGTGCCAGTAGGGGGCTAGCGGGAGATCGGCAGTTCTTC.

This clone was detected a few times. J is TRBJ1-4 and V is TRBV2; 9 bases are a match to TRBD1. The CDR3 consists of 15 residues. Trimming took 6 bases from V and 2 from J; bases not matched to a gene: 4. The germline gives CDR1 SNHLY, CDR2 FYNNEI. CDR3 DNA sequence: TGTGCCAGCAGCGCACAGGGGGCCACTAATGAAAAACTGTTTTTT. Its protein is CASSAQGATNEKLFF.

In its sample, this clone was seen a few times. The DNA for the CDR3 is TGTGCCAGCAGTTACTACCAAGGCCAGCCCCAGCATTTT. Its protein product is CASSYYQGQPQHF. The J gene is TRBJ1-5, the V gene TRBV6-5; D is unclear. The germline V gene has CDR1 MNHEY and CDR2 SVGAGI. The V gene lost 1 base and the J gene lost 7 bases, with 8 bases spanning the gap. CDR3 length: 13 residues.

This chain joins TRBV2 and TRBJ1-5, with D possibly matching TRBD1 (6 bases). The germline V gene encodes CDR1 SNHLY and CDR2 FYNNEI. The CDR3 is made up of 16 amino acids. Trimming left V 1 base short and J 8 bases short, with 18 bases between. The CDR3 here is CASSEGLSPRGKPQHF. CDR3 DNA sequence: TGTGCCAGCAGTGAAGGATTGAGTCCTAGGGGGAAGCCCCAGCATTTT.

As to this clone: One end of the junction varies from germline; a read error may be responsible. The genes are TRBV9 and TRBJ2-2; a possible D gene is TRBD2 (7 bases). CDR1 SGDLS and CDR2 YYNGEE come from the germline V gene. The CDR3 spans 16 residues. For the CDR3, the DNA is TGTGCCAGCACCGTAGGGGGGGGTGCGAACACCGGGGAGCTGTTTTTT. Amino acids: CASTVGGGANTGELFF.